This T cell receptor (beta chain) came from a study of CD8 T cells in ankylosing spondylitis. Study-level results: One TCR beta motif, made up of seven to nine highly homologous variants, appeared characteristic of ankylosing spondylitis blood.

Germline V lookup: CDR1 LGHNA, CDR2 YNFKEQ. V was cut by 0 bases and J by 7 bases, with 9 bases left in between. This CDR3 has 14 residues. TCRdb analysed the 5' RACE reads with MiXCR anew, one entry per CDR3 protein. The sample has 35,000 or so distinct CDR3 sequences; approximately 16% are singletons. There are a few counts of this clonotype. Antigen: not known. The sample comprised blood. The sequence was obtained from a male donor with ankylosing spondylitis or in good health (not recorded which). The chain couples TRBV4-2 to TRBJ2-2; D unclear. CDR3 in amino acids: CASSQDIVYGELFF. The CDR3 DNA reads as TGTGCCAGCAGCCAAGACATAGTGTACGGGGAGCTGTTTTTT.